What follows are 12 T cell receptor beta chains derived from one specimen sequenced in a study of blood T cell repertoires in COVID-19. Measured with immunoSEQ multiplex PCR; TCRdb has only the in-frame clones, and not every one. The repertoire has around 30,000 clones, 80% to 95% of them found once; the top ten carry around 20%. Material for sequencing was peripheral blood. These receptors all stem from a man older than 75 with acute or convalescent COVID-19.

This clone turned up a few times. The CDR3 loop reads CASSWRPGETYEQYF. The CDR3 bases are TGTGCCAGCAGTTGGCGTCCGGGGGAGACCTACGAGCAGTACTTC. This sequence joins TRBV6-5 and TRBJ2-7; TRBD2 might be the D (6 bases). CDR1 is MNHEY, CDR2 SVGAGI, per germline. Trimming took off 4 bases at V and 2 bases at J, with 15 bases between the two ends. This CDR3 has 15 amino acids.

This chain uses TRBV4-1 with TRBJ1-2; D call uncertain. Deletions cut 7 bases from V and 0 bases from J, with 21 bases between. Germline values: CDR1 MGHRA, CDR2 YSYEKL. The CDR3 runs 17 residues. The CDR3 DNA reads TGCGCCAGCACCTGGGAGGAAGACCCCTGGACTAACTATGGCTACACCTTC. It codes for CASTWEEDPWTNYGYTF.

The genes are TRBV18 and TRBJ2-1, with D maybe TRBD2 (5 bases). The CDR3 spans 14 residues. Deletions cut 1 base from V and 7 bases from J, with 11 bases between. In germline, CDR1 is KGHSH, CDR2 LQKENI. The CDR3 protein is CASSPRGRDNEQFF. Written as DNA, the CDR3 is TGTGCCAGCTCACCACGCGGTCGGGATAATGAGCAGTTCTTC.

The chain is built from TRBV19 and TRBJ1-6, with 7 bases lining up with TRBD1. From germline, CDR1 is LNHDA and CDR2 SQIVND (reference sequence). V dropped 4 bases and J dropped 1; count of bases not matched to a gene: 13. This CDR3 has 19 residues. The CDR3 region has the DNA TGTGCCAGTAGTACCGACGAGTACAGGGGCGGTTCCTATAATTCACCCCTCCACTTT. Translating gives CASSTDEYRGGSYNSPLHF.

The chain joins TRBV19 to TRBJ2-2; possibly TRBD1 for D (6 bases). V gave up 3 bases and J gave up 3 bases, with 11 bases separating them. Germline V CDR1 and CDR2: LNHDA, SQIVND (reference sequence). This CDR3 has 15 amino acids. CDR3 nucleotides: TGTGCCAGTAGTATGAACAGGGCGGACACCGGGGAGCTGTTTTTT. This translates into CASSMNRADTGELFF.

This clone was counted a single time. This chain connects TRBV3-1 (or the pseudogene TRBV3-2) to TRBJ2-7, with TRBD1 matching 7 bases. V shed 8 bases, J shed 3 bases, and the junction held 13 bases outside the gene matches. The germline CDR1 and CDR2 sequences are LGHDT and YNNKEL (reference sequence). The CDR3 loop spans 15 amino acids. In DNA, the CDR3 is TGTGCCAGCGACCATCGAGACAGGGTCTACTACGAGCAGTACTTC. Translating gives CASDHRDRVYYEQYF.

This chain links TRBV11-3 with TRBJ2-1; 9 nucleotides align to TRBD2. The trim removed 3 bases at V and 5 bases at J, leaving 8 bases unmatched. The length of the CDR3 is 16 residues. The germline gives CDR1 SGHNT, CDR2 YENEEA. The CDR3 region is CASSFRTSDAHNEQFF. The CDR3 DNA sequence: TGTGCCAGCAGCTTTCGGACTAGCGACGCCCACAATGAGCAGTTCTTC.

J is TRBJ2-7 and V is TRBV9, with a weak D call TRBD1 (6 bases). This CDR3 region has 15 residues. Trimming removed 5 bases at V and 1 base at J, with 16 bases between. Germline V CDR1 and CDR2: SGDLS, YYNGEE. The CDR3 DNA reads TGTGCCAGCAGTCCCGGACAGAGTAGGTCCTACGAGCAGTACTTC. It codes for CASSPGQSRSYEQYF.

This clone was counted between two and nine times. This sequence joins TRBV3-1 (or the pseudogene TRBV3-2) and TRBJ2-7, with D possibly TRBD1 on 6 matching bases. The CDR3 spans 12 residues. From germline, CDR1 is LGHDT and CDR2 YNNKEL (reference sequence). The V end was cut by 4 bases, the J end by 4 bases, with 8 bases between. For the CDR3, the DNA is TGTGCCAGCAGCCGACAGGAATACGAGCAGTACTTC. Its translation is CASSRQEYEQYF.

V gene TRBV27 combines with J gene TRBJ2-7; no clear D. Trimming took 3 bases from V and 0 from J, leaving 12 bases between them. Germline V gives CDR1 MNHEY, CDR2 SMNVEV (reference sequence). CDR3 length equals 15 residues. The CDR3 sequence: CASSFYLSNSYEQYF. CDR3 nucleotides: TGTGCCAGCAGTTTCTACCTATCAAACTCCTACGAGCAGTACTTC.

CDR3 nucleotide sequence: TGTGCCAGCAGTCTGCCGGGACAGGCCCTTTACGAGCAGTACTTC. Amino acids: CASSLPGQALYEQYF. The chain joins TRBV28 to TRBJ2-7, with 8 positions matching TRBD1. V dropped 5 bases and J dropped 4; count of bases not matched to a gene: 10. CDR3 length: 15 amino acids. Per germline, CDR1 MDHEN and CDR2 SYDVKM. Looking up the rest from reference TRBV28 and TRBJ2-7 gives the full variable domain: DVKVTQSSRYLVKRTGEKVFLECVQDMDHENMFWYRQDPGLGLRLIYFSYDVKMKEKGDIPEGYSVSREKKERFSLILESASTNQTSMYLCASSLPGQALYEQYFGPGTRLTVT.

CDR3 protein: CAKTDSESWEKLFF. In nucleotides, the CDR3 is TGTGCCAAAACGGACAGTGAATCTTGGGAAAAACTGTTTTTT. The rearrangement links TRBV19 to TRBJ1-4; D is perhaps TRBD1 (6 bases). The V and J ends lost 10 bases and 8 bases respectively, with 20 bases between them. The CDR3 is 14 amino acids. The germline gives CDR1 LNHDA, CDR2 SQIVND (reference sequence).